This T cell receptor (beta chain) was identified in a study of blood T cell repertoires in COVID-19. Measured with immunoSEQ multiplex PCR; TCRdb has only the in-frame clones, and not every one. The sample consists of 400,000 to 500,000 clones, 88% of them appearing once. Ages ranged from 18 to 89 years, with residence in about two dozen US areas. The V gene end was trimmed by 5 bases and the J gene end by 12 bases; junction bases not matched to a gene: 13. The CDR3 has 14 amino acids. Germline CDR1 SGHTA, CDR2 FQGNSA. The chain joins TRBV7-2 to TRBJ2-1; 7 positions match TRBD2. The TCR sequence derives from a woman aged 40 to 50 who had recovered from COVID-19. Sequencing used PBMCs or T cells enriched from blood (not recorded which). CDR3 nucleotides: TGTGCCAGCAGCGAAGAGGGGAGCGGGACCTTGCAGTTCTTC. This sequence encodes CASSEEGSGTLQFF.